This T cell receptor (beta chain) is drawn from a study of blood T cells in healthy people across ages (dated by TCRdb to 2013 to 2016). About the study as a whole: Template switching captured roughly one uniquely barcoded TCR beta cDNA molecule per two T cells in model experiments. Age-related changes in TCR beta repertoire diversity were measured in the study by deep sequencing normalized with unique cDNA molecular identifiers. Four age groups were formed from the donors: young (average approximately 15 years), middle-aged (approximately 42), aged (approximately 60) and long-lived (about 75). To avoid experimental bias, donors of different ages were distributed randomly across sequencing lanes. Using the same blood draw, the study looked at two additional independent replicas of 1 million unique cDNA reads for two donors, one aged 18 to 30 and the other aged 80 or older. Findings and caveats that apply to the study as a whole: Since profiling was done on bulk unsorted PBMCs, naive and antigen-experienced compartments could not be conclusively compared. Observed TCR beta diversity per million T cells fell roughly linearly with age, and a significant reduction was already apparent by age roughly 40. Donor CMV infection status was unknown, potentially confounding age-related changes in expanded clonotypes. Compared with the aged group, the long-lived group had more naive CD4+ T cells, fewer expanded clones and increased TCR diversity, suggesting age selection. Observed TCR beta diversity correlated strongly with the percentage of naive T cells measured by flow cytometry. Estimates of total diversity based on one million sequenced T cells were considered lower bounds and underestimates.

The junction carries 10 bases between V and J, which are trimmed by 0 bases and 5 bases respectively. CDR1 and CDR2, per the germline V gene (reference sequence), are LNHNV and YYDKDF. Including the terminal cysteine and phenylalanine, the CDR3 comprises 14 residues. The read is trimmed to its CDR3 DNA, 42 bases read in frame from base 1. This clonotype was seen more than once but under ten times. The antigen this receptor binds is unknown. The sample holds no much larger clone one base away, and base qualities are not on file. The receptor library was made with 5' RACE. TCRdb lists the instrument as Illumina HiSeq 2500. A second PCR of about 6 to 12 cycles was run with a J-beta primer mix and a sample-barcoded 5' primer. Each TCR beta cDNA molecule received a unique molecular identifier from a template-switch 5' adaptor carrying 12 random nucleotides. Each sample yielded at least 3 million CDR3-containing paired-end reads. First-strand cDNA was synthesized from all RNA with the Mint cDNA synthesis kit, primed by a TRBC-specific oligonucleotide. All cDNA was treated with uracil-DNA glycosylase and then went through a first 18-cycle PCR with the universal primers M1SS and BC2_uni_R. Per the source publication's procedure: Each sample was normalized by randomly selecting 1 million high-quality reads, each carrying a distinct molecular identifier. Reads with shared molecular identifiers were discarded instead of being binned into consensus sequences. MiTCR, set to a Q25 quality threshold and the strictest error-elimination algorithm, was used for CDR3 identification, clonotype clustering and error correction. Lower-bound total TCR beta diversity was estimated with a nonparametric unseen species model using Euler transformation. The raw public reads went through TCRdb reprocessing: fastp at Q25, MiXCR clone calling, in-frame beta chains kept. Every distinct CDR3 protein forms one entry, paired with its most common genes and DNA. TCRdb's processing, not the study's, gives the V and J calls here. The sample data list 800,000 or so distinct CDR3 sequences, and roughly 60% of these were observed just once. 25% to 35% of the sample goes to the ten largest clones.

The donors were 40 or so Caucasian individuals from Russia, aged roughly 6 to 100 years, who were systemically healthy. Each donor gave approximately 9.3 milliliters of peripheral blood, collected into EDTA-treated Vacutainer tubes. PBMCs were isolated by Ficoll-Paque density-gradient centrifugation, with at least 6 million obtained per sample. Total RNA was extracted from PBMCs with Trizol reagent, with at least 6 micrograms obtained per sample. Naive CD45RAhigh/CD27high T cell percentages were measured by flow cytometry on a PBMC aliquot from every donor. The specimen sequenced was blood. Recombination connected TRBV15 to TRBJ2-5, and possibly TRBD1, on 6 matching bases. The sequence was collected from a young man in good health. The DNA sequence is as follows: TGTGCCACCAGCAGAGATGGGGGCTCCGAGACCCAGTACTTC. Its coded protein is CATSRDGGSETQYF.